The subject of this entry is one TCR beta chain. The antigen is undetermined. This entry is derived from a study of shared clonotypes between healthy human individuals. TCRdb's copy holds only in-frame clones and misses some; the assay was immunoSEQ multiplex PCR. The sample lists over a million clones, approximately 68% seen once, with roughly 1.5% in the top ten. Study conclusions and caveats: Naive CD4 clonotypes overlapped across several donors at about 5%. Naive subsets typically showed greater estimated richness than memory subsets. It was the non-shared clonotypes that had lower generation probabilities than clonotypes shared by all four donors.

Germline CDR1 reads SEHNR; CDR2 reads FQNEAQ (reference sequence). V was trimmed by 4 bases and J by 3 bases, leaving 13 bases between them. This CDR3 is 14 amino acids long. Sequencing input: memory CD4+ T cells sorted from blood. Regarding subset: CD45RA-negative fraction. This sequence joins TRBV7-9 and TRBJ2-7, with D hard to call. The source is a man younger than 30 in good health. DNA of the CDR3: TGTGCCAGCAGCTACCCCTGGGCGGTCTACGAGCAGTACTTC. As protein: CASSYPWAVYEQYF.